This note documents a single TCR beta chain sequence. What it binds is unknown. This sample was taken from a study of cytomegalovirus exposure and HLA in healthy donors. The CDR3 totals 14 residues. With V trimmed by 4 bases and J by 5 bases, 8 bases remained unmatched. Germline values: CDR1 SGHRS, CDR2 YFSETQ. Vbeta (60) and Jbeta (13) primers were used in the PCR. Assay: immunoSEQ multiplex PCR; the TCRdb copy retains only in-frame clones and omits some. The top ten hold 6% to 6.5% of the sample, which has about 160,000 clones, 60% to 85% seen once. Overall study findings and caveats: Analyses of presence/absence relied on an assumption of roughly uniform sequencing depth across donors.

This TCR was recovered from a man between 50 and 59 years old in good health and CMV-seropositive. The rearrangement uses TRBV5-1 and TRBJ1-2; 7 bases map to TRBD1. The sequencing input was PBMCs. The CDR3 loop reads CASSIQGNRYGYTF. CDR3 nucleotides: TGCGCCAGCAGCATACAGGGGAACCGTTATGGCTACACCTTC. The variable domain in full, with the rest retrieved from reference TRBV5-1 and TRBJ1-2, is KAGVTQTPRYLIKTRGQQVTLSCSPISGHRSVSWYQQTPGQGLQFLFEYFSETQRNKGNFPGRFSGRQFSNSRSEMNVSTLELGDSALYLCASSIQGNRYGYTFGSGTRLTVV.